This TCR beta chain derives from a study of T cells in Graves' hyperthyroidism and ophthalmopathy. What was amplified from RNA transcripts were TCR beta CDR3 regions. First-round RT-PCR targeting the TCR CDR3 was performed with the HTBI primer set. TCRdb fed the multiplex PCR reads into MiXCR, producing one record per CDR3 protein. The data contain more than 500,000 distinct CDR3 sequences, about 46% of them seen just once; the ten biggest clones take up around 44%. In the case of this clonotype: Its antigen is as yet unknown.

The study's findings and limits: Stable hyperthyroidism was separated from ophthalmopathy by a model based on 13 V-J features.

Germline CDR1 is SQVTM and CDR2 is ANQGSEA. The J segment lost 1 base and the V segment lost 6 bases, leaving 3 bases of the junction unmatched. The CDR3 spans 13 residues. Material for sequencing was peripheral blood or thyroid tissue (not recorded which). This clonotype was sampled from an adult woman with Graves' disease, either hyperthyroidism or ophthalmopathy (not recorded which). The rearrangement links TRBV29-1 to TRBJ2-5; TRBD2 matches 9 bases. CDR3 coding DNA: TGCAGCGTAACTAGCGGGCGCCAAGAGACCCAGTACTTC. It yields the protein CSVTSGRQETQYF.